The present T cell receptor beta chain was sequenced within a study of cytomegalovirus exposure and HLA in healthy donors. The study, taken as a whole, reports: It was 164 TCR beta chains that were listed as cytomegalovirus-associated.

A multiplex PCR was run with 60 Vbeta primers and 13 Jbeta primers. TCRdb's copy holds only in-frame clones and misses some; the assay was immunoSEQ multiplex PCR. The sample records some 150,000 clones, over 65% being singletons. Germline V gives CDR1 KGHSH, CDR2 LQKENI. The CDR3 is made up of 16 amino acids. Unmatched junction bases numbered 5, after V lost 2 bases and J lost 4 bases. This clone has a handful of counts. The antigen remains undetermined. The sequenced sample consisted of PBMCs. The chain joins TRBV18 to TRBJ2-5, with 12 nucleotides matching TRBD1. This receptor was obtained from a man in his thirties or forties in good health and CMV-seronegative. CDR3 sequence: CASSPRDRGHRETQYF. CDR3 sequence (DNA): TGTGCCAGCTCACCAAGGGACAGGGGGCACAGAGAGACCCAGTACTTC.